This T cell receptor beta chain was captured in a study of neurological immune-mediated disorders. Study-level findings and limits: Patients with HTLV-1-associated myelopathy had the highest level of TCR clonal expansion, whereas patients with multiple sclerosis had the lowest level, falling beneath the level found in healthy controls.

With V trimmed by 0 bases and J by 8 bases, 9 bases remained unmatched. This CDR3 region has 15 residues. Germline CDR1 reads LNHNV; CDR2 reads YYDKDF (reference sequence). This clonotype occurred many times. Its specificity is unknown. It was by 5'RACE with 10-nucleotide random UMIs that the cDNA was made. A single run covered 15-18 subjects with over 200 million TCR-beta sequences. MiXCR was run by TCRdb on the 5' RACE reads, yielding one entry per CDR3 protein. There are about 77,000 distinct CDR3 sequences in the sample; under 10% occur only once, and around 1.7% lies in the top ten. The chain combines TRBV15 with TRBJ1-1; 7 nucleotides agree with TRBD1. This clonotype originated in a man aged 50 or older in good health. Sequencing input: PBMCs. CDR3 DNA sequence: TGTGCCACCAGCAGAGATTCTGACAGGGCTTTAGAAGCTTTCTTT. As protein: CATSRDSDRALEAFF.